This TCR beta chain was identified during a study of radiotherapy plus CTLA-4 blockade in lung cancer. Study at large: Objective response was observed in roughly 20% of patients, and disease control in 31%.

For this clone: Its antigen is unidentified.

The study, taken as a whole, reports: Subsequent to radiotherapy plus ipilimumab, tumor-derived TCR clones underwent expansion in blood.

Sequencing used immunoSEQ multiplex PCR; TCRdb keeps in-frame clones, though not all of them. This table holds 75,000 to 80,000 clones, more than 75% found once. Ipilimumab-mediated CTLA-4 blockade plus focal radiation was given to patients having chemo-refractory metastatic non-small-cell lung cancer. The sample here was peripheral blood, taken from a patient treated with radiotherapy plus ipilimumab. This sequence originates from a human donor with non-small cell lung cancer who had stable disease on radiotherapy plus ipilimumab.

The DNA for the CDR3 is TGTGCCAGCAGTGGGGATGCGAACGAGCAGTACTTC. Translating it yields CASSGDANEQYF. The rearrangement links TRBV6-1 to TRBJ2-7; D is undetermined. Germline V gene lookup returns CDR1 MNHNS and CDR2 SASEGT. This CDR3 is built from 12 residues. V lost 4 bases and J 5 bases, leaving 9 bases between the germline ends.